One sample yielded the 25 T cell receptor beta chains listed below, sequenced in a study of OX40 agonist ivuxolimab in advanced cancers. Sequencing was performed with immunoSEQ multiplex PCR; in TCRdb, only in-frame clones are kept and a portion is missing. The sample has around 15,000 clones; 75% to 90% are singletons. Specimen: CD4+ or CD8+ T cells sorted from blood, collected in a trial of the OX40 agonist ivuxolimab. Source of these receptors: an adult with an advanced solid tumor such as melanoma, head and neck, liver or kidney cancer.

The chain uses TRBV7-2 and TRBJ1-2; D perhaps matches TRBD1 (6 bases). Trimming removed 1 base at V and 5 bases at J, with 17 bases between. The germline V gene encodes CDR1 SGHTA and CDR2 FQGNSA. The CDR3 spans 16 residues. The CDR3 DNA is TGTGCCAGCAGCTTAGAGGGGGGCAGGGTAGTGTATGGCTACACCTTC. It encodes CASSLEGGRVVYGYTF. The whole variable domain, filled in from reference TRBV7-2 and TRBJ1-2, reads GAGVSQSPSNKVTEKGKDVELRCDPISGHTALYWYRQSLGQGLEFLIYFQGNSAPDKSGLPSDRFSAERTGGSVSTLTIQRTQQEDSAVYLCASSLEGGRVVYGYTFGSGTRLTVV.

This chain uses TRBV18 with TRBJ2-5; possibly TRBD1 for D (6 bases). Deletions cut 0 bases from V and 4 bases from J, with 9 bases between. CDR3 length equals 14 residues. Germline CDR1 KGHSH, CDR2 LQKENI. CDR3 nucleotide sequence: TGTGCCAGCTCACCACCGGCAGGGGCAGAGACCCAGTACTTC. Translated, it gives CASSPPAGAETQYF.

The chain links TRBV7-9 to TRBJ2-3; 12 bases fit TRBD2. CDR3 length equals 18 residues. Per the germline V gene, CDR1 is SEHNR and CDR2 is FQNEAQ (reference sequence). Unmatched junction bases numbered 11, after V lost 5 bases and J lost 2 bases. The CDR3 protein is CASSPTEGLAGYTDTQYF. CDR3 nucleotides: TGTGCCAGCAGCCCCACTGAAGGACTAGCGGGATACACAGATACGCAGTATTTT.

The rearrangement uses TRBV10-1 and TRBJ2-1; D could derive from TRBD1 or TRBD2 (5 bases each). The CDR3 has 16 amino acids. The germline gives CDR1 WNHNN, CDR2 SYGVQD (reference sequence). The germline V and J ends were trimmed by 2 bases and 5 bases, with 16 bases remaining between them. The CDR3 here is CASSEKFGDGDNEQFF. The CDR3 nucleotides are TGCGCCAGCAGTGAGAAGTTTGGGGACGGTGACAATGAGCAGTTCTTC.

The chain uses TRBV14 and TRBJ2-1; 11 bases align to TRBD2. The germline CDR1 and CDR2 sequences are SGHDN and FVKESK. The CDR3 consists of 15 residues. With 4 bases clipped from V and 2 bases from J, the junction kept 1 base outside the gene matches. CDR3 nucleotide sequence: TGTGCCAGCAGCCTTAGCGGGAGGGCCTACAATGAGCAGTTCTTC. Protein: CASSLSGRAYNEQFF.

CDR3 protein: CATSRTVGNTIYF. The CDR3 nucleotides are TGTGCCACCAGCAGGACCGTTGGAAACACCATATATTTT. The chain carries TRBV15 and TRBJ1-3; no clear D. CDR1 is LNHNV, CDR2 YYDKDF, per germline (reference sequence). V was shortened by 3 bases and J by 3 bases, with 6 bases between the two germline ends. The CDR3 is made up of 13 amino acids.

CDR3 protein: CASSFSGTVNNEQFF. For the CDR3, the DNA is TGTGCCAGCAGCTTCTCGGGGACAGTCAACAATGAGCAGTTCTTC. The chain couples TRBV11-1 to TRBJ2-1; 7 positions agree with TRBD1. The germline V gene encodes CDR1 SGHAT and CDR2 FQDESV (reference sequence). The CDR3 contains 15 residues. Trimming at V came to 3 bases and at J to 5 bases, leaving 7 bases not matched to a gene.

The chain couples TRBV7-3 to TRBJ2-1, with 10 bases that match TRBD2. The germline gives CDR1 SGHTA, CDR2 FQGTGA. The CDR3 runs 16 residues. V gave up 5 bases and J gave up 5 bases; unmatched junction bases: 9. The CDR3 sequence: CASSQTGTSANNEQFF. CDR3 DNA sequence: TGTGCCAGCAGCCAAACCGGGACTAGCGCGAACAATGAGCAGTTCTTC.

The chain combines TRBV28 with TRBJ2-7, with 9 positions matching TRBD1. The CDR3 loop spans 16 amino acids. Germline CDR1 and CDR2: MDHEN and SYDVKM. V lost 8 bases, J lost 5 bases, and 16 bases stayed unmatched. Here the CDR3 reads CASRPNPGTGFHEQYF. The CDR3 DNA follows: TGTGCCAGCCGCCCTAATCCCGGGACAGGGTTCCACGAGCAGTACTTC.

This clone appeared a single time. J is TRBJ1-5 and V is TRBV7-8, with a tentative D call TRBD1 (6 bases). The CDR3 length is 15 residues. Germline values: CDR1 SGHVS, CDR2 FQNEAQ. V was cut by 1 base and J by 7 bases, with 14 bases left in between. Written as DNA, the CDR3 is TGTGCCAGCAGCTTAGTATGGTCAGGGGACCAGCCCCAGCATTTT. It specifies CASSLVWSGDQPQHF.

The rearrangement links TRBV7-6 to TRBJ2-7, with a possible D match to TRBD1 (6 bases). The ends were cut back, 1 base at V and 5 bases at J, with 12 bases in the middle. CDR1 and CDR2 from the germline V gene are SGHVS and FNYEAQ. CDR3 length: 14 residues. CDR3 in amino acids: CASSLGEQGHEQYF. CDR3 DNA sequence: TGTGCCAGCAGCTTAGGAGAACAGGGCCACGAGCAGTACTTC.

This chain joins TRBV27 and TRBJ2-1; 8 bases fit TRBD2. The germline CDR1 and CDR2 sequences are MNHEY and SMNVEV (reference sequence). V lost 6 bases and J lost 0; bases outside the gene matches: 4. CDR3 length: 15 amino acids. The CDR3 DNA is TGTGCCAGCAGAAGGGGGACTAGCTCCTACAATGAGCAGTTCTTC. Its translation: CASRRGTSSYNEQFF.

V is TRBV2 and J is TRBJ2-5; no firm D call. This CDR3 is 12 amino acids long. V was trimmed by 2 bases and J by 3 bases, leaving 4 bases between them. Germline V CDR1 and CDR2: SNHLY, FYNNEI. CDR3 region: CASSELKETQYF. CDR3 in DNA: TGTGCCAGCAGTGAACTAAAAGAGACCCAGTACTTC.

The rearrangement links TRBV30 to TRBJ2-7; 8 bases line up with TRBD2. The CDR3 consists of 14 residues. CDR1 and CDR2 from the germline V gene are GTSNPN and SVGIG (reference sequence). V dropped 3 bases and J dropped 3; count of bases not matched to a gene: 7. CDR3 sequence (DNA): TGTGCCTGGAGGCATGGGGCGGGAGGCTACGAGCAGTACTTC. Its protein product is CAWRHGAGGYEQYF.

The chain uses TRBV29-1 and TRBJ2-7; a possible D gene is TRBD2 (5 bases). Trimming stripped 3 bases from V and 6 bases from J, with 18 bases between. Germline CDR1 reads SQVTM; CDR2 reads ANQGSEA. The CDR3 consists of 14 residues. CDR3 nucleotides: TGCAGCGTTGAGAGGGATGCATTCGTCGGCGAGCAGTACTTC. It is translated as CSVERDAFVGEQYF.

As concerns this clone: Given the absence of the conserved phenylalanine or tryptophan at the CDR3 end, a read error is likely. The chain links TRBV5-1 to TRBJ2-7; 9 bases are a match to TRBD1. CDR3 length: 14 residues. Germline loops: CDR1 SGHRS, CDR2 YFSETQ. The V segment lost 6 bases and the J segment 6 bases; nucleotides outside the gene matches: 10. The DNA of the CDR3 is TGCGCCAGCACCGAGGACAGGGGCGGGACCGAGCAGTACCTC. As protein: CASTEDRGGTEQYL.

In nucleotides, the CDR3 is TGTGCCAGCAGCTTAGCTGGACAGGGGTTTCAGCCCCAGCATTTT. It is translated as CASSLAGQGFQPQHF. The chain has TRBV7-8 and TRBJ1-5; TRBD1 aligns across 9 bases. Unmatched junction bases numbered 3, after V lost 0 bases and J lost 6 bases. Germline lookup yields CDR1 SGHVS and CDR2 FQNEAQ. The CDR3 totals 15 residues.

This sequence joins TRBV5-1 and TRBJ2-3; D ambiguous. This CDR3 is built from 14 residues. From germline, CDR1 is SGHRS and CDR2 YFSETQ. V lost 4 bases, J lost 3 bases, and 12 bases lay in between. For the CDR3, the DNA is TGCGCCAGCAGCCCTGGGTCCGGGACAGATACGCAGTATTTT. Translated: CASSPGSGTDTQYF.

CDR3 amino acids: CAWSSQGLGGNQPQHF. Here the CDR3 DNA reads TGTGCCTGGAGCTCTCAGGGACTTGGGGGCAATCAGCCCCAGCATTTT. The V and J genes are TRBV30 and TRBJ1-5, with a possible D match to TRBD1 (5 bases). The V and J ends lost 3 bases and 2 bases respectively, with 17 bases between them. The CDR3 consists of 16 residues. Germline V gene data show CDR1 as GTSNPN and CDR2 as SVGIG (reference sequence). The full variable domain, rest sourced from reference TRBV30 and TRBJ1-5, is SQTIHQWPATLVQPVGSPLSLECTVEGTSNPNLYWYRQAAGRGLQLLFYSVGIGQISSEVPQNLSASRPQDRQFILSSKKLLLSDSGFYLCAWSSQGLGGNQPQHFGDGTRLSIL.

The sample holds a few counts of this clone. This chain connects TRBV7-3 to TRBJ2-7, with D possibly matching TRBD1 (5 bases). The CDR3 extends over 15 amino acids. Trimming stripped 2 bases from V and 0 bases from J, with 11 bases between. Germline V gene data show CDR1 as SGHTA and CDR2 as FQGTGA. CDR3 coding DNA: TGTGCCAGCAGCTTATACCAGGGATCCTCCTACGAGCAGTACTTC. It yields the protein CASSLYQGSSYEQYF.

This rearrangement joins TRBV2 to TRBJ2-5; 14 bases align to TRBD2. With V trimmed by 4 bases and J by 5 bases, 0 bases remained unmatched. Germline CDR1 and CDR2: SNHLY and FYNNEI. This CDR3 contains 14 residues. In nucleotides, the CDR3 is TGTGCCAGCAGTGGACTAGCGGGAGGGGAGACCCAGTACTTC. This sequence encodes CASSGLAGGETQYF.

This rearrangement joins TRBV27 to TRBJ1-2; tentatively, D is TRBD1 (6 bases). The CDR3 loop spans 17 amino acids. Germline V gene lookup returns CDR1 MNHEY and CDR2 SMNVEV (reference sequence). Trimming shortened V by 5 bases and J by 2 bases, and 21 bases separated the two germline ends. In DNA, the CDR3 is TGTGCCAGCAGTGCCTTCGGGGGCGCGGGTCCCAACTATGGCTACACCTTC. This gives the protein CASSAFGGAGPNYGYTF.

J is TRBJ2-7 and V is TRBV15; D uncertain. Germline CDR1 and CDR2: LNHNV and YYDKDF (reference sequence). The CDR3 covers 13 residues. V dropped 0 bases and J dropped 2 bases, with 5 bases sitting between them. The CDR3 here is CATSRDIAYEQYF. For the CDR3, the DNA is TGTGCCACCAGCAGAGATATCGCCTACGAGCAGTACTTC.

The chain is built from TRBV27 and TRBJ2-7; weak D call: TRBD2 (6 bases). Germline CDR1 reads MNHEY; CDR2 reads SMNVEV (reference sequence). CDR3 length: 15 amino acids. Trimming left V 7 bases short and J 3 bases short, with 19 bases between. This CDR3 reads CASTRSGQGHYEQYF. In nucleotides, the CDR3 is TGTGCCAGCACTCGAAGCGGGCAGGGCCACTACGAGCAGTACTTC.

The gene calls are TRBV29-1 and TRBJ2-3; 7 bases are a match to TRBD2. The CDR3 covers 10 residues. Germline V gene sequence: CDR1 SQVTM, CDR2 ANQGSEA. Losses at the gene ends were 4 bases for V and 9 bases for J; bases not matched to a gene: 1. Here the CDR3 reads CSVGGGTQYF. CDR3 coding DNA: TGCAGCGTTGGGGGGGGGACGCAGTATTTT.